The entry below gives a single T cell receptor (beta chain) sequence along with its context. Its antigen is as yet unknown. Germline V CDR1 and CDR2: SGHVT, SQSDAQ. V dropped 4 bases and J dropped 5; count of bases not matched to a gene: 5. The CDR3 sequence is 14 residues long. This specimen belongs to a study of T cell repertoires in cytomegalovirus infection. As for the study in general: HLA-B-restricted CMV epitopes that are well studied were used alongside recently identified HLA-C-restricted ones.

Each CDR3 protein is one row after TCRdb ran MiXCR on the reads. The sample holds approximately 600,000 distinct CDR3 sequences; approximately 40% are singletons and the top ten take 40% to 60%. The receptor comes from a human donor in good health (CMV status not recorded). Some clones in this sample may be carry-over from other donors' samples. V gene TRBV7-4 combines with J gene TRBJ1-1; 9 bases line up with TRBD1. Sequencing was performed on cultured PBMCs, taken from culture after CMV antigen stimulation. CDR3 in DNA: TGTGCCAGCAGCTCACCGGGACAGGGAACTGAAGCTTTCTTT. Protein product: CASSSPGQGTEAFF.